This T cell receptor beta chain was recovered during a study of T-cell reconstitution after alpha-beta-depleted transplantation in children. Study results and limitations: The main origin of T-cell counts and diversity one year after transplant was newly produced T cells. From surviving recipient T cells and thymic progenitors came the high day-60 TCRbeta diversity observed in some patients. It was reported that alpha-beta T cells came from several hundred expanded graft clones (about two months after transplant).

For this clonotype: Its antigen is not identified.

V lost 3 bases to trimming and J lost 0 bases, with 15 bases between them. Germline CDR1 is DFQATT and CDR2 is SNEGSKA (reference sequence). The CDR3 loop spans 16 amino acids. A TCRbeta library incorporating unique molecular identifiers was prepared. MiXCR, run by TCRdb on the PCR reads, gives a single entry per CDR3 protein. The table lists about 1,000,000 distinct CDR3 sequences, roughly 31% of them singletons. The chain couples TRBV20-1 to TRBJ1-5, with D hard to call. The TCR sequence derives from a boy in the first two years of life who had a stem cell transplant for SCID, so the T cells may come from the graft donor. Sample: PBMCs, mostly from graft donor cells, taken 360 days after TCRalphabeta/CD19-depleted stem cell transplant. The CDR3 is CSASPGGDYSNQPQHF. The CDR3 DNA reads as TGCAGTGCTAGCCCAGGCGGTGACTATAGCAATCAGCCCCAGCATTTT.